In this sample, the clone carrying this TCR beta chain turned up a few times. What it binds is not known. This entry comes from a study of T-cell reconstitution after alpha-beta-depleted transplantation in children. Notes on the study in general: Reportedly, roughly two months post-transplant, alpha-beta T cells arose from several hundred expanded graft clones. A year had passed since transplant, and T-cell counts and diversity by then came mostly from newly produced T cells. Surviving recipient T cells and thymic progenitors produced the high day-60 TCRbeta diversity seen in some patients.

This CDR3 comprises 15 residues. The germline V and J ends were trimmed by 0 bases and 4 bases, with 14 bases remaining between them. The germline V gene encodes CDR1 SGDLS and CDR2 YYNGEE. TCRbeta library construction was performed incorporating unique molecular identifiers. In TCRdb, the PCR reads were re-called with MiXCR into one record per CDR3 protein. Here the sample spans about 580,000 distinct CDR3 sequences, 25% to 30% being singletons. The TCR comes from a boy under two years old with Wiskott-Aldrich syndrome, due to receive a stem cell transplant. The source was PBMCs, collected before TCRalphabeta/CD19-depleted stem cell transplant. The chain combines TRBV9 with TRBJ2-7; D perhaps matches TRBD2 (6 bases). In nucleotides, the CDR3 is TGTGCCAGCAGCGTAGGCAATAGCGGCTCTTACGAGCAGTACTTC. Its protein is CASSVGNSGSYEQYF.